This TCR beta chain was documented in a study of blood T cell repertoires in COVID-19. Background on the study: Sample material is recorded as cDNA or gDNA derived from T cells, B-cell-depleted T cells, or PBMCs.

Per the original data handling: Amplified reference gene primers provided the basis for estimating nucleated cell counts. The data were produced by immunoSEQ multiplex PCR, yet TCRdb's version contains in-frame clones alone and is incomplete. V, J and clone size were drawn from that table, and D and trimming were deduced from the DNA. Seen here are over 100,000 clones, roughly 82% observed once, and the top ten hold 26%. The sample consisted of peripheral blood. This TCR derives from a man aged 55 to 70 with acute or convalescent COVID-19.

CDR3 sequence: CAWRDQDFNEKLFF. The CDR3 DNA reads TGTGCCTGGAGGGATCAGGACTTTAATGAAAAACTGTTTTTT. The gene calls are TRBV30 and TRBJ1-4; D gene ambiguous. Trimming shortened V by 3 bases and J by 4 bases, and 12 bases separated the two germline ends. The CDR3 consists of 14 residues. Per germline, CDR1 GTSNPN and CDR2 SVGIG (reference sequence).